This T cell receptor (beta chain) was retrieved from a study of blood T cell repertoires in COVID-19. In the study's own analysis: Scientists estimated how many nucleated cells there were by amplifying reference gene primers. The data were produced by immunoSEQ multiplex PCR, yet TCRdb's version contains in-frame clones alone and is incomplete. V, J and clone size are those of that table, while D and trimming were read from the DNA. The sample records tens of thousands of clones, 88% being singletons. CDR1 and CDR2 (germline): SGHRS, YFSETQ. Trimming took 3 bases from V and 3 from J; bases not matched to a gene: 6. The CDR3 extends over 15 amino acids.

The chain links TRBV5-1 to TRBJ2-7; TRBD1 agrees at 10 bases. The sequencing sample was made of peripheral blood. The source is a human donor in a cohort sampled during active COVID-19. The CDR3 is CASSYTGQGNYEQYF. The CDR3, as DNA: TGCGCCAGCAGCTATACGGGACAGGGGAACTACGAGCAGTACTTC.